The sequence of this T cell receptor (beta chain) was determined in a study of blood T cell repertoires in COVID-19. The CDR3 is 16 residues long. Germline CDR1 is SNHLY and CDR2 is FYNNEI. V was clipped by 8 bases and J by 1 base, with 19 bases between them. The protocol was immunoSEQ multiplex PCR, while the TCRdb copy is restricted to in-frame clones and leaves out a portion. The sample contains 150,000 to 200,000 clones, approximately 85% of which appear only once. The chain carries TRBV2 and TRBJ2-3; TRBD2 is a possible D gene (6 bases). The TCR sequence derives from a woman between 25 and 40 years old who had recovered from COVID-19. The sample consisted of PBMCs or T cells enriched from blood (not recorded which). CDR3 nucleotides: TGTGCCAGCGACTCCGAGCGGGTTAGAGGCACAGATACGCAGTATTTT. Translating gives CASDSERVRGTDTQYF.